This T cell receptor beta chain was recovered during a study of T cells after yellow fever vaccination (dated 2019 in TCRdb). With respect to the entire study: The SMART-Seq v4 Ultra Low Input RNA kit was used to prepare libraries from fractions with low cell numbers. To follow T-cell clones before and after primary and booster YFV17D yellow fever vaccination, bulk TCR alpha and beta repertoires were sequenced over time. Two healthy male donors, one aged 18 to 30 and one aged 30 to 39 years, were included in the cohort. Blood was drawn at multiple timepoints before and after primary and secondary immunization, with bulk PBMC replicates and cell subsets isolated.

The sample holds a few counts of this clonotype. Its antigen remains undetermined. Nothing much larger sits one base from this clone, and base qualities are not available. Points the paper makes about the study in general: FACS-sorted repertoires could contain abundant contaminating clonotypes from the bulk population, so computational filtering was required. A small fraction of clonotypes showed up in both the CD4 and CD8 compartments, probably as a result of convergent recombination. The secondary T-cell response was found to be weaker but faster than the primary response, with a peak reached on day 5 rather than on day 15. The study included only two donors, which limits how far the findings can be generalized. Most clones expanded after primary vaccination were re-detected after the booster (almost 97% of CD4 and roughly 87% of CD8), suggesting broad memory maintenance.

Per the publication, the treatment or condition label means: live attenuated yellow fever vaccine strain. At each blood-draw timepoint, two biological replicates of bulk PBMCs were obtained. PBMCs were isolated from peripheral blood using a standard Ficoll-Paque protocol. TriZol was used to extract RNA from bulk PBMCs, from CD4 and CD8 fractions, and from dextramer-positive and dextramer-negative fractions. CDR1 and CDR2 (MNHNS, SASEGT) derive from the germline V gene. The junction shows trimming of 0 bases on V and 3 bases on J, plus 17 bases between the germline ends. The CDR3 has 17 amino acids, counting the end cysteine and phenylalanine. Only the CDR3 DNA is retained, 51 bases long and in frame from the first base. Instrument used: Illumina NovaSeq 6000. TCR cDNA was synthesized by 5'RACE template switching, which introduced a universal primer site and unique molecular identifiers. cDNA synthesis was primed from both the TCR alpha and TCR beta constant segments. Libraries were amplified in two PCR steps, with sample barcodes and sequencing adapters added in the second step. Sequencing of the libraries was done on either Illumina HiSeq 2500 (2x100 bp) or NovaSeq (2x150 bp). As for the authors' bioinformatics: MIGEC handled demultiplexing of reads and collapsing into UMI consensus sequences, while MiXCR performed V(D)J alignment. Clonotypes responding to the vaccine were identified with edgeR on replicate PBMC samples, with the criteria of FDR below 0.01 and a log2 fold change above 5 up to day 15. Each bulk clonotype was labeled CD4 or CD8 based on which sequenced repertoire, CD4 or CD8, contained the clonotype at higher abundance. TCRdb trimmed the raw reads at Q25, called clones with MiXCR and kept productive beta chains. Every distinct CDR3 protein forms one entry, paired with its most common genes and DNA. These V and J calls rely on TCRdb rather than the paper's analysis. Counted in this sample were around 310,000 distinct CDR3 sequences; about 4% of them appeared once. Roughly 24% of the sample is in the top ten clones.

The chain joins TRBV6-1 to TRBJ2-5; a tentative D match to TRBD2 spans 7 bases. The TCR originated in a man between 18 and 35 years old who received the YFV17D yellow fever vaccine. The starting material was PBMCs, obtained 5 days after the yellow fever booster vaccination. The CDR3 protein is CASSEAGGRYVEETQYF. The DNA sequence is TGTGCCAGCAGTGAAGCCGGGGGGCGCTACGTAGAAGAGACCCAGTACTTC.